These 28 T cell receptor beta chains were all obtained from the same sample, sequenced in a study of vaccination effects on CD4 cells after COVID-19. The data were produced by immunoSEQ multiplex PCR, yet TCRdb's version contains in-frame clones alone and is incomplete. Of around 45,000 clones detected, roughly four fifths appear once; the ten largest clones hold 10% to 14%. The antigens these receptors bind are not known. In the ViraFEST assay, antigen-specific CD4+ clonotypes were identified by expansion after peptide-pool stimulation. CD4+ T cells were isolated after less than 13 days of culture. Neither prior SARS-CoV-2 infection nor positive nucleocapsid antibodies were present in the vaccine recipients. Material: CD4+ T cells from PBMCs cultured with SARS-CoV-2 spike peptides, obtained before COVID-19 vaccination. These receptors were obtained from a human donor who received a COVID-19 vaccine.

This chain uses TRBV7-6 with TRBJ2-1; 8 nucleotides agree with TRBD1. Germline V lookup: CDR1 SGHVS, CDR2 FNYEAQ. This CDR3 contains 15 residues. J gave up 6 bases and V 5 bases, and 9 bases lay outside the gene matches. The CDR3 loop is CASSEIGQGINEQFF. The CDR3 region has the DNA TGTGCCAGCAGCGAAATCGGACAGGGCATCAATGAGCAGTTCTTC.

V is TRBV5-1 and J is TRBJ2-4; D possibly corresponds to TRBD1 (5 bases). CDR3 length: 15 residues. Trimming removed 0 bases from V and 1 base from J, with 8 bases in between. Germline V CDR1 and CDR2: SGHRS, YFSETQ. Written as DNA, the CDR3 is TGCGCCAGCAGCTTGGTCCAGGGTGCCAAAAACATTCAGTACTTC. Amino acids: CASSLVQGAKNIQYF. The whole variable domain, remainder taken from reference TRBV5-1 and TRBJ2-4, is KAGVTQTPRYLIKTRGQQVTLSCSPISGHRSVSWYQQTPGQGLQFLFEYFSETQRNKGNFPGRFSGRQFSNSRSEMNVSTLELGDSALYLCASSLVQGAKNIQYFGAGTRLSVL.

Here the CDR3 DNA reads TGTGCCAGCTCGCCCACCCTTTCTAGCTGGGGTGGGACAGATACGCAGTATTTT. This codes for CASSPTLSSWGGTDTQYF. V is TRBV18 and J is TRBJ2-3, with a possible D match to TRBD2 (5 bases). Deletions cut 6 bases from V and 3 bases from J, with 25 bases between. The CDR3 spans 18 residues. Germline assignment: CDR1 KGHSH and CDR2 LQKENI. Full variable domain (remainder filled in from reference TRBV18 and TRBJ2-3): NAGVMQNPRHLVRRRGQEARLRCSPMKGHSHVYWYRQLPEEGLKFMVYLQKENIIDESGMPKERFSAEFPKEGPSILRIQQVVRGDSAAYFCASSPTLSSWGGTDTQYFGPGTRLTVL.

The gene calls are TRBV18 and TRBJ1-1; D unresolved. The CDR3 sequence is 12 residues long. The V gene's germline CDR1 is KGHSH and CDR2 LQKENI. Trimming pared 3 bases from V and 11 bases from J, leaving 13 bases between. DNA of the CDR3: TGTGCCAGCTCACCGGAGGCCCGTGGGGCTTTCTTT. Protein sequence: CASSPEARGAFF.

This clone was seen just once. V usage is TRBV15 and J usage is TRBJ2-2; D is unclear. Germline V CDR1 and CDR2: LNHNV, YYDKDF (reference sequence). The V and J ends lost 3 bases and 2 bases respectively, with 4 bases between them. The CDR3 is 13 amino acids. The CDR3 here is CATSRKNTGELFF. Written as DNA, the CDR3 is TGTGCCACCAGCAGGAAAAACACCGGGGAGCTGTTTTTT.

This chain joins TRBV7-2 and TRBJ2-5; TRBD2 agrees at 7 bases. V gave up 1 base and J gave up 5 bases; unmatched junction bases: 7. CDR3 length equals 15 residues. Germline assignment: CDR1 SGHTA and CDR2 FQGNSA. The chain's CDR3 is CASSLDSGGWETQYF. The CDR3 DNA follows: TGTGCCAGCAGCTTAGATTCGGGGGGTTGGGAGACCCAGTACTTC.

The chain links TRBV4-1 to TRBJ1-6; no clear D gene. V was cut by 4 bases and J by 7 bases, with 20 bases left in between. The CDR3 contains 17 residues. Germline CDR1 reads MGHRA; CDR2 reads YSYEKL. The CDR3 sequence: CASSRSLGESGNSPLHF. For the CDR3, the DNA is TGCGCCAGCAGCCGATCCCTCGGGGAAAGTGGAAATTCACCCCTCCACTTT.

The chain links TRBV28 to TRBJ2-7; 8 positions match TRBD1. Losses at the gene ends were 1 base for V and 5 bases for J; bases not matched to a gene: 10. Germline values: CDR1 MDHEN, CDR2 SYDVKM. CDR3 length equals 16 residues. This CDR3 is CASSLYGSGRGHEQYV. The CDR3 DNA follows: TGTGCCAGCAGTTTATATGGTTCCGGCAGGGGGCACGAGCAGTACGTC.

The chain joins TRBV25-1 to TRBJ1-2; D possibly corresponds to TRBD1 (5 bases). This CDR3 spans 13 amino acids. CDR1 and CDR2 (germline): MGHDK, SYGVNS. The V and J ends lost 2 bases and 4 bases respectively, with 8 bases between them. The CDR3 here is CASSELGVYGYTF. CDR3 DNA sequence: TGTGCCAGCAGTGAACTAGGGGTCTATGGCTACACCTTC.

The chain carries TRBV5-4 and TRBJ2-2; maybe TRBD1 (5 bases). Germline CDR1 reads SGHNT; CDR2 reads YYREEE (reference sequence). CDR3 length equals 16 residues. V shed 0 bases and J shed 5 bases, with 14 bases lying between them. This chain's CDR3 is CASSLGGAAGTGELFF. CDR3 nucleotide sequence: TGTGCCAGCAGCTTGGGAGGTGCTGCAGGGACCGGGGAGCTGTTTTTT. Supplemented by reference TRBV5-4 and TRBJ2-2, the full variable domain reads ETGVTQSPTHLIKTRGQQVTLRCSSQSGHNTVSWYQQALGQGPQFIFQYYREEENGRGNFPPRFSGLQFPNYSSELNVNALELDDSALYLCASSLGGAAGTGELFFGEGSRLTVL.

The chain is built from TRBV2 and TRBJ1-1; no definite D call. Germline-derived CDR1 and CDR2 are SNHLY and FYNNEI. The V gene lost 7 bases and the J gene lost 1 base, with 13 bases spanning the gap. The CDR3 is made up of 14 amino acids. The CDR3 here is CASTVLGRNTEAFF. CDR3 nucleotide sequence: TGTGCCAGCACCGTCTTAGGACGGAACACTGAAGCTTTCTTT.

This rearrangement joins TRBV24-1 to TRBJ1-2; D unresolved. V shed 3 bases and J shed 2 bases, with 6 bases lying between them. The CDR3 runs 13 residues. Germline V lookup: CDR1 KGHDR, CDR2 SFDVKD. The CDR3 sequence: CATSDQSNYGYTF. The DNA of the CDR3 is TGTGCCACCAGTGATCAGTCCAACTATGGCTACACCTTC.

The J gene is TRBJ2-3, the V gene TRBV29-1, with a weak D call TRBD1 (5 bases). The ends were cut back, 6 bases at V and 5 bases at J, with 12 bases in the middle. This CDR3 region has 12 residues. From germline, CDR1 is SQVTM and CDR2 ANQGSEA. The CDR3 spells CSVWVREDTQYF. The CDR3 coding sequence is TGCAGCGTCTGGGTCAGGGAAGATACGCAGTATTTT.

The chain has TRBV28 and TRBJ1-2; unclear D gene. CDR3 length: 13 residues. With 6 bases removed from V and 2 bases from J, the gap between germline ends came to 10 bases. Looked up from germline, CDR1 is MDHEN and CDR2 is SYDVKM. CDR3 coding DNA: TGTGCCAGCAGCCCCGGGAGAAACTATGGCTACACCTTC. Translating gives CASSPGRNYGYTF.

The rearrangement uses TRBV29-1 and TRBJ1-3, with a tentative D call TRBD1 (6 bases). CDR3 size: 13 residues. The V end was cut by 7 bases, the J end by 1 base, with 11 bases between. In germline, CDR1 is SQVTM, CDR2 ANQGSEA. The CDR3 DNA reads TGCAGCGCCATACAGGGATCTGGAAACACCATATATTTT. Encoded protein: CSAIQGSGNTIYF.

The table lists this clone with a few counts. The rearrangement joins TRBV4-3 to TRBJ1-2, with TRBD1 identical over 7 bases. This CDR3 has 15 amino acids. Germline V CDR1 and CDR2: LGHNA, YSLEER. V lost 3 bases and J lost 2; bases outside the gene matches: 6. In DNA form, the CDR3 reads TGCGCCAGCAGCCAGGGACAGCTTGAGAACTATGGCTACACCTTC. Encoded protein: CASSQGQLENYGYTF.

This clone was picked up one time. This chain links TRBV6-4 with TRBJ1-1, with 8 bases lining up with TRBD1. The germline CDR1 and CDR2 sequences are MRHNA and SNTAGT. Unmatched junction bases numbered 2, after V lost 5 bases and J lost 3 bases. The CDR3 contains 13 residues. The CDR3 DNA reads TGTGCCAGCAGTAGGGGACAGGACACTGAAGCTTTCTTT. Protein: CASSRGQDTEAFF.

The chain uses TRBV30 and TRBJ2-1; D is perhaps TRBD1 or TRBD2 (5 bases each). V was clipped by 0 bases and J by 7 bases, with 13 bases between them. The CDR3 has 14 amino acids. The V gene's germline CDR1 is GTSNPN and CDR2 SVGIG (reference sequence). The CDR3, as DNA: TGTGCCTGGAGTGTACCCGGGACGCCGAATGAGCAGTTCTTC. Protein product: CAWSVPGTPNEQFF.

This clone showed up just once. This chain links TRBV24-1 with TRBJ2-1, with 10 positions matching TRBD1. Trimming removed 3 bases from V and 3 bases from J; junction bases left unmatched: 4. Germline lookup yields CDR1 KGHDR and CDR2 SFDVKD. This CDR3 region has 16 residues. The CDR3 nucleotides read TGTGCCACCAGTGATCCGCGGACAGGGGGCTACAATGAGCAGTTCTTC. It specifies CATSDPRTGGYNEQFF.

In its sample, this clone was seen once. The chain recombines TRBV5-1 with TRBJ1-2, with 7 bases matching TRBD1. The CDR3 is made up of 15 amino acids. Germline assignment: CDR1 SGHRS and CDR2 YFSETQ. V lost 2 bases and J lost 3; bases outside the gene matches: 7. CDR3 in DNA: TGCGCCAGCAGCTTAACCCCCGGGACAGACTATGGCTACACCTTC. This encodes CASSLTPGTDYGYTF.

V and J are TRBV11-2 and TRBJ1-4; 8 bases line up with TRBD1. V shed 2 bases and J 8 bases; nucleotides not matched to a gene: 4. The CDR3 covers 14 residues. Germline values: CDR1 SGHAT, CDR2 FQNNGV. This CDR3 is CASSLTGGEEKLFF. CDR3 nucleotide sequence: TGTGCCAGCAGCTTAACAGGGGGAGAAGAAAAACTGTTTTTT. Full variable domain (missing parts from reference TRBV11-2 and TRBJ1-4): EAGVAQSPRYKIIEKRQSVAFWCNPISGHATLYWYQQILGQGPKLLIQFQNNGVVDDSQLPKDRFSAERLKGVDSTLKIQPAKLEDSAVYLCASSLTGGEEKLFFGSGTQLSVL.

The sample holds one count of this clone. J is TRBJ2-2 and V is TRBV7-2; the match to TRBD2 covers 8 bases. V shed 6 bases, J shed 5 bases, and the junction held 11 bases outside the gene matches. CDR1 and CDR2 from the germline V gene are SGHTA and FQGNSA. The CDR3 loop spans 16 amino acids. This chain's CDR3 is CASRWGGGLGTGELFF. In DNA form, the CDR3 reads TGTGCCAGCAGGTGGGGCGGGGGGCTCGGGACCGGGGAGCTGTTTTTT.

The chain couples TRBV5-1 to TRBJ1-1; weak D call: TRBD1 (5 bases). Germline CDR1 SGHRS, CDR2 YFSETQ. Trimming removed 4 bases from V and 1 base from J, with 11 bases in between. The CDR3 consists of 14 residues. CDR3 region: CASSQGTPNTEAFF. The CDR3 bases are TGCGCCAGCAGCCAAGGGACGCCGAACACTGAAGCTTTCTTT.

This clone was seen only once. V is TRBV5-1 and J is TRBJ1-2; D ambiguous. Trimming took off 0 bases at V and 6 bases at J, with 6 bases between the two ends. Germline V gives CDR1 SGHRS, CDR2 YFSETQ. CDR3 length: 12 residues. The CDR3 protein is CASSLEVDGYTF. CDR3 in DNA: TGCGCCAGCAGCTTGGAGGTGGATGGCTACACCTTC.

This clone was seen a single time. The CDR3 DNA sequence: TGTGCCAGCAGCTTACCCACTTCGGTCTGGGATTCACCCCTCCACTTT. It yields the protein CASSLPTSVWDSPLHF. The V and J genes are TRBV7-2 and TRBJ1-6; the D is unclear. Between the trimmed V and J ends, which lost 2 bases and 8 bases, there was a span of 16 bases. Germline loops: CDR1 SGHTA, CDR2 FQGNSA. The CDR3 is made up of 16 amino acids.

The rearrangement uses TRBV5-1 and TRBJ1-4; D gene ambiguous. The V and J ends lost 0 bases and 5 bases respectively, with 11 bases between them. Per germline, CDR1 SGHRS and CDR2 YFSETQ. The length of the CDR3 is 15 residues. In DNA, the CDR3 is TGCGCCAGCAGCTTGGTTAGGACCGGGAATGAAAAACTGTTTTTT. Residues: CASSLVRTGNEKLFF.

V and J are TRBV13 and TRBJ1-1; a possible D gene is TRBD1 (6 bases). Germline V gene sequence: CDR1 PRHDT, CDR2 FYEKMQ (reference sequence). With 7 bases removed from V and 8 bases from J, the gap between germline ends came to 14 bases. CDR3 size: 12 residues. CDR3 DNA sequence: TGTGCCAGCAAACAGGGTAATCTGGAAGCTTTCTTT. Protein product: CASKQGNLEAFF. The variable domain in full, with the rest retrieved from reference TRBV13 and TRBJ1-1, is AAGVIQSPRHLIKEKRETATLKCYPIPRHDTVYWYQQGPGQDPQFLISFYEKMQSDKGSIPDRFSAQQFSDYHSELNMSSLELGDSALYFCASKQGNLEAFFGQGTRLTVV.

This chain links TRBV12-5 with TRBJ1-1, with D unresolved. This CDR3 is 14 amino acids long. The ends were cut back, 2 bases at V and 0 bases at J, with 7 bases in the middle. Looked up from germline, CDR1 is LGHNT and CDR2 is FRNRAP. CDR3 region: CASGLHILNTEAFF. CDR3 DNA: TGTGCTAGTGGTTTGCACATTTTGAACACTGAAGCTTTCTTT.